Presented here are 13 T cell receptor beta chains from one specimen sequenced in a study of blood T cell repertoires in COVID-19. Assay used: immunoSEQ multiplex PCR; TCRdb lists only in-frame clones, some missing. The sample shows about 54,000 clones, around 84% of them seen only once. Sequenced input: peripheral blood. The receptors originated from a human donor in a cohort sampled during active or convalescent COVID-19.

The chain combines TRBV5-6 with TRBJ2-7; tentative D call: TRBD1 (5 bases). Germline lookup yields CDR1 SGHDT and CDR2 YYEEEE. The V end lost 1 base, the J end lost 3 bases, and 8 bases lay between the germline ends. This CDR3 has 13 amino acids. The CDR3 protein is CASSLRGGYEQYF. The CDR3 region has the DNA TGTGCCAGCAGCTTGAGGGGCGGCTACGAGCAGTACTTC.

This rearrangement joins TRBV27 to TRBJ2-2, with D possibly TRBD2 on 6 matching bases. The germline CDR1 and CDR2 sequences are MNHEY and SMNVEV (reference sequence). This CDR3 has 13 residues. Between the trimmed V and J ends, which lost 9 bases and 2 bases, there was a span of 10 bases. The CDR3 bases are TGTGCCAGTTCGGGGGTAAACACCGGGGAGCTGTTTTTT. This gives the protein CASSGVNTGELFF.

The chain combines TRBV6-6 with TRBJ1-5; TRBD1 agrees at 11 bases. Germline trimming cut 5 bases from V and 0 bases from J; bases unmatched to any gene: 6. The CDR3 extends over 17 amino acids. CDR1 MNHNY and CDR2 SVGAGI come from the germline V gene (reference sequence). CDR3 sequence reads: CASSPGQGAGSNQPQHF. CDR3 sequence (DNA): TGTGCCAGCAGTCCCGGACAGGGGGCGGGTAGCAATCAGCCCCAGCATTTT.

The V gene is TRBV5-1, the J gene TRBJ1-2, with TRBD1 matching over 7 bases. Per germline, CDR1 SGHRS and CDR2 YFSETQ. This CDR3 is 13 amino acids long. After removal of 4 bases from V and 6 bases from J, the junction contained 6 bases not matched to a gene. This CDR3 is CASSVGTANGYTF. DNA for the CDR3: TGCGCCAGCAGCGTCGGGACAGCTAATGGCTACACCTTC.

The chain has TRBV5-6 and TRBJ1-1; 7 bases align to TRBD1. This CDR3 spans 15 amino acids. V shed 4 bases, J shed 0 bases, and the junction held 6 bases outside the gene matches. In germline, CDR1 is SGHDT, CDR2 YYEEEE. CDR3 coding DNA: TGTGCCAGCAGCCCCCAGGACAGGCTGAACACTGAAGCTTTCTTT. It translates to CASSPQDRLNTEAFF.

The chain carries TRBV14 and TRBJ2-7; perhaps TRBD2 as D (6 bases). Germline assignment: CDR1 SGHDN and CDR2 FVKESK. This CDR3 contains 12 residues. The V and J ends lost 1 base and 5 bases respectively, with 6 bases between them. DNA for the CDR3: TGTGCCAGCAGCCAAGGCGGGGACGAGCAGTACTTC. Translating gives CASSQGGDEQYF.

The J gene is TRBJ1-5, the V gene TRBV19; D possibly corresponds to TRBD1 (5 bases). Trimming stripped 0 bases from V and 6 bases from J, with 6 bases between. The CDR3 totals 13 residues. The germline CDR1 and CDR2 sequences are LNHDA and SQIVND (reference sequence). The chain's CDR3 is CASSIDRAQPQHF. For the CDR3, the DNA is TGTGCCAGTAGTATAGACAGGGCTCAGCCCCAGCATTTT.

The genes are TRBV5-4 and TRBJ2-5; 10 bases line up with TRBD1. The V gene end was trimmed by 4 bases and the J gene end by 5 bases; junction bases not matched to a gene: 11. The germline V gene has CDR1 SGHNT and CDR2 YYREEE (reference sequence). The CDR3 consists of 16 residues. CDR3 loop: CASSIGTGVGFETQYF. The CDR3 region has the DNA TGTGCCAGCAGCATCGGGACAGGGGTGGGGTTTGAGACCCAGTACTTC.

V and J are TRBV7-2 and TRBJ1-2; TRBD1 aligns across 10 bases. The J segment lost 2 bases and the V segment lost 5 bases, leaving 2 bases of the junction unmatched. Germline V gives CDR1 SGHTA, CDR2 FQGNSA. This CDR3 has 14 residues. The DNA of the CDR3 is TGTGCCAGCAGCCGGGACAGGGGAAACTATGGCTACACCTTC. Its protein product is CASSRDRGNYGYTF.

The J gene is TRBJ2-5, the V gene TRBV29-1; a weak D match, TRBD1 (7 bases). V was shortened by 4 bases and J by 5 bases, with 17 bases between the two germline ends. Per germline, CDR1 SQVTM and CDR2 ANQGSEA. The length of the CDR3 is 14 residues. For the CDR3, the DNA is TGCAGCGTTGGTTGGAGGGGGCATCTGGAGACCCAGTACTTC. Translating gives CSVGWRGHLETQYF.

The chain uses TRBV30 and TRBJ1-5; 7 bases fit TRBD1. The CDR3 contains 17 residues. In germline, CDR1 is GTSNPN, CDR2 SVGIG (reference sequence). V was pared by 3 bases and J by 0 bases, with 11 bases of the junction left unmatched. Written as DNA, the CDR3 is TGTGCCTGGAGCGGAGCCCCCGGGACAGTTAGCAATCAGCCCCAGCATTTT. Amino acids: CAWSGAPGTVSNQPQHF.

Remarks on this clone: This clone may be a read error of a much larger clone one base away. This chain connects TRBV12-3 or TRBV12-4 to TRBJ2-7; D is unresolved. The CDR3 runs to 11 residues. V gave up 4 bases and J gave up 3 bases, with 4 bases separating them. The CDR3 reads CASSSFYEQYF. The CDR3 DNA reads TGTGCCAGCAGTTCCTTCTACGAGCAGTACTTC.

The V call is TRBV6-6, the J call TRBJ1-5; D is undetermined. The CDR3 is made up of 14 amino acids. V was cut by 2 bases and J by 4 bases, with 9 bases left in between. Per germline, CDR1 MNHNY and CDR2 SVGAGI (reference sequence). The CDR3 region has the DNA TGTGCCAGCAGTTACCTGGGCGGGAATCAGCCCCAGCATTTT. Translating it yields CASSYLGGNQPQHF.